The clone carrying this T cell receptor beta chain was observed once. The CDR3 runs to 14 residues. The V gene's germline CDR1 is SGHRS and CDR2 YFSETQ. Trimming took 0 bases from V and 6 from J; bases not matched to a gene: 3. This sample was included in a study of cytomegalovirus exposure and HLA in healthy donors. Study-level information: Earlier results showed 117 million unique TCR beta sequences derived from about 179 million T cells. HLA-typed donors were the source of roughly 85 million unique TCRs held in an early data release.

Use of 60 Vbeta and 13 Jbeta primers characterized the PCR. Sequencing was performed with immunoSEQ multiplex PCR; in TCRdb, only in-frame clones are kept and a portion is missing. This sample has 150,000 to 200,000 clones; over 65% occur once, and the top ten carry approximately 5%. The clonotype was recovered from a man younger than 35 in good health and CMV-seropositive. The sequenced sample consisted of PBMCs. The V and J genes are TRBV5-1 and TRBJ2-3; 8 bases are shared with TRBD2. CDR3 in DNA: TGCGCCAGCAGCTTGGCGAGCGGGAGTGATACGCAGTATTTT. It specifies CASSLASGSDTQYF. The full variable domain, rest sourced from reference TRBV5-1 and TRBJ2-3, is KAGVTQTPRYLIKTRGQQVTLSCSPISGHRSVSWYQQTPGQGLQFLFEYFSETQRNKGNFPGRFSGRQFSNSRSEMNVSTLELGDSALYLCASSLASGSDTQYFGPGTRLTVL.